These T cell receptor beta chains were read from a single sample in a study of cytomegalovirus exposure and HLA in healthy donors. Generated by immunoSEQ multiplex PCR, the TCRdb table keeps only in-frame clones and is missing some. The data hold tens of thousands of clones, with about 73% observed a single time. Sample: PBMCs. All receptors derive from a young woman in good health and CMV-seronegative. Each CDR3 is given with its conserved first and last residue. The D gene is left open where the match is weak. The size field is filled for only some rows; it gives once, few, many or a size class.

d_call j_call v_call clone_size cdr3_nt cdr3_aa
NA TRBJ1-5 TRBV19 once TGTGCCAGTAAGTCCGGTTTTATCCCTAGCAATCAGCCCCAGCATTTT CASKSGFIPSNQPQHF
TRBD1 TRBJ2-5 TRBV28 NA TGTGCCAGCAGTTTACGGACAGGGAATGCGGAGACCCAGTACTTC CASSLRTGNAETQYF
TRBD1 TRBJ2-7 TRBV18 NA TGTGCCAGCTCACCCAGGACAGGGAGGACAATCGACGAGCAGTACTTC CASSPRTGRTIDEQYF
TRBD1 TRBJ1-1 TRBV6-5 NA TGTGCCAGCAGTTTCGACAGGGGGAACACTGAAGCTTTCTTT CASSFDRGNTEAFF
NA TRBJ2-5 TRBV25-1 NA TGTGCCAGCAGTGAATTGACAGGTCAAGAGACCCAGTACTTC CASSELTGQETQYF
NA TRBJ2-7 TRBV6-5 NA TGTGCCAGCAGTTCCCTTAACGAGCAGTACTTC CASSSLNEQYF
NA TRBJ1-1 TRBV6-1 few TGTGCCAGCAGTGATGAAGCCAGGGGATCTTTCTTT CASSDEARGSFF
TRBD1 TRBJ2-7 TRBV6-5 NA TGTGCCAGCAGTTACTCCGGGACAGGCCACGAGCAGTACTTC CASSYSGTGHEQYF
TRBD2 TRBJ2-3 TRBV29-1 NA TGCAGCGTTGATGGGCGGGGAGGGGGCACAGATACGCAGTATTTT CSVDGRGGGTDTQYF
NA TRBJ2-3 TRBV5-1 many TGCGCCAGCAGCTGGGGGACTAGCACAGATACGCAGTATTTT CASSWGTSTDTQYF
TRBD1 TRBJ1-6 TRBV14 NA TGTGCCAGCAGCGGACAGGGAGAAACCCTCCACTTT CASSGQGETLHF
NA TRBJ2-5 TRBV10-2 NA TGCGCCAGCTTATACCAAGAGACCCAGTACTTC CASLYQETQYF
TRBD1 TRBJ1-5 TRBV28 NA TGTGCCAGTAATCAGGGGGCAAGTCAGCCCCAGCATTTT CASNQGASQPQHF
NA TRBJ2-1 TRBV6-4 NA TGTGCCAGCAGTGACTCGTCAGGGGAATACAATGAGCAGTTCTTC CASSDSSGEYNEQFF
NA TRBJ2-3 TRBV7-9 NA TGTGCCAGCAGCTCCATATCTACAGGGGAGGCAGATACGCAGTATTTT CASSSISTGEADTQYF
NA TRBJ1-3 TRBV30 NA TGTGCCTGGAGTGCCAACCCAGGGAACGCCGGAAACACCATATATTTT CAWSANPGNAGNTIYF
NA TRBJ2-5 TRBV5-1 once TGCGCCAGCAGCTTGGGGAGGGGCCAAGAGACCCAGTACTTC CASSLGRGQETQYF
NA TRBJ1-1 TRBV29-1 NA TGCAGCGTTGAACGGGTAGGCACTGAAGCTTTCTTT CSVERVGTEAFF
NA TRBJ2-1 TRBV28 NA TGTGCCAGCAGTTTGATCTCCCGGGACATCTCCTACAATGAGCAGTTCTTC CASSLISRDISYNEQFF
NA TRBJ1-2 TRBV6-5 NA TGTGCCAGCAGTTACGGGCTGAACTATGGCTACACCTTC CASSYGLNYGYTF
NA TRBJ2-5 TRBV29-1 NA TGCAGCGTTGAAGGGGCACCTGATAACCAAGAGACCCAGTACTTC CSVEGAPDNQETQYF
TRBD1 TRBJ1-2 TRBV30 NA TGTGCCTGGAGAGACCCGGGACAGGGGGCTGGCTACACCTTC CAWRDPGQGAGYTF
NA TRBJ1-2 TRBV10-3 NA TGTGCCATCAGTGAGTCGACTCCAACCGGCTACACCTTC CAISESTPTGYTF
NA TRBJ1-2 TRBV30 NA TGTGCCTGGATAACCGGGACAAACTATGGCTACACCTTC CAWITGTNYGYTF
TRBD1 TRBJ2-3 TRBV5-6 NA TGTGCCAGCAGCGGTGGGGTTCAGGGGGCTAGGAGCACAGATACGCAGTATTTT CASSGGVQGARSTDTQYF
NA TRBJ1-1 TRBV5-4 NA TGTGCCAGCAGCCCGACGACACGGCCCCGCCCCGGTGAAGCTTTCTTT CASSPTTRPRPGEAFF
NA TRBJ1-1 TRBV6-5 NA TGTGCCAGCAGCCCAGGACAGTCGGGGAACACTGAAGCTTTCTTT CASSPGQSGNTEAFF
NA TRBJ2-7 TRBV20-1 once TGCAGTGCTAGGAGCTCCTACGAGCAGTACTTC CSARSSYEQYF
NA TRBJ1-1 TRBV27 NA TGTGCCAGCAGAAAAGTTACAGGGTTTGGTGAAGCTTTCTTT CASRKVTGFGEAFF
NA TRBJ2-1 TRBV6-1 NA TGTGCCAGCAGTGAACCTACAGCTTACAATGAGCAGTTCTTC CASSEPTAYNEQFF
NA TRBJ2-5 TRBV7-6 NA TGTGCCAGCAGCTTAGGTCCAGGGGCTGCGTGGGAGACCCAGTACTTC CASSLGPGAAWETQYF
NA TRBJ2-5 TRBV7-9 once TGTGCCAGCAGCTTGGGGGGTAAGATTGGAGAGACCCAGTACTTC CASSLGGKIGETQYF
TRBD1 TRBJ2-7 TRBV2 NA TGTGCCAGCAGTGAACTGACTTGGCAGGGGGCGGGATACGAGCAGTACTTC CASSELTWQGAGYEQYF
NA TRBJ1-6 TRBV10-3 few TGTGCCATCAGTGAGTCGGCGACAGCCTATAATTCACCCCTCCACTTT CAISESATAYNSPLHF
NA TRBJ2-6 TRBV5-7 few TGTGCCAGCAGCTCACTGACAGGGGAGGGAGTCTCTGGGGCCAACGTCCTGACTTTC CASSSLTGEGVSGANVLTF
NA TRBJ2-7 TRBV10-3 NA TGTGCCATCAGTGAAGGTGGAGGGGGCAGATACGAGCAGTACTTC CAISEGGGGRYEQYF